This is a list of T cell receptor beta chains from one sample in a study of radiotherapy plus CTLA-4 blockade in lung cancer. Using immunoSEQ multiplex PCR, the repertoire was profiled, and TCRdb retains in-frame clones only, with some absent. The repertoire holds some 66,000 clones, with about four fifths as singletons. The sequencing here drew on peripheral blood, taken from a patient treated with radiotherapy plus ipilimumab. These receptors were obtained from a human donor with non-small cell lung cancer who had a partial response to radiotherapy plus ipilimumab. Each CDR3 is given with its conserved first and last residue. The D gene is left open where the match is weak. Size values are once, few and many counts, or a class for expanded clones, and some rows have none.

CDR3,DNA,size,D,J,V
CASSLSPGTGVYEQYF,TGTGCCAGCAGTTTATCGCCCGGGACAGGGGTATACGAGCAGTACTTC,-,TRBD1,TRBJ2-7,TRBV27
CASSGKQGRNTEAFF,TGTGCCAGTAGTGGGAAACAGGGAAGAAACACTGAAGCTTTCTTT,-,-,TRBJ1-1,TRBV19
CASSLRNQRGGVNEQFF,TGTGCCAGCAGTCTGAGAAACCAGCGGGGGGGCGTCAATGAGCAGTTCTTC,-,TRBD2,TRBJ2-1,TRBV27
CASSFSVPPNTEAFF,TGTGCCAGCAGCTTTTCAGTACCCCCCAACACTGAAGCTTTCTTT,-,-,TRBJ1-1,TRBV7-8
CASSVTGDEKLFF,TGTGCCAGCAGCGTGACAGGGGATGAAAAACTGTTTTTT,few,TRBD1,TRBJ1-4,TRBV6-1
CASSKRPSSYEQYF,TGTGCCAGCAGTAAGCGTCCTAGCTCCTACGAGCAGTACTTC,-,-,TRBJ2-7,TRBV2
CAWRVAGGLAPDEQYF,TGTGCCTGGAGGGTAGCGGGAGGTCTGGCCCCGGACGAGCAGTACTTC,few,TRBD2,TRBJ2-7,TRBV30
CASSQQSGIGGYTF,TGTGCCAGCAGCCAACAATCCGGAATCGGGGGCTACACCTTC,few,-,TRBJ1-2,TRBV7-9
CASSERTGRTSDTQYF,TGTGCCAGCAGCGAAAGGACAGGCCGCACGTCGGATACGCAGTATTTT,-,TRBD1,TRBJ2-3,TRBV11-1
CAGRTGEGNEQFF,TGCGCCGGTCGGACAGGGGAGGGCAATGAGCAGTTCTTC,once,TRBD1,TRBJ2-1,TRBV10-1
CASSPLDNEQFF,TGCGCCAGCAGCCCTCTTGACAATGAGCAGTTCTTC,-,-,TRBJ2-1,TRBV5-1
CASLEREHYNEQFF,TGTGCCAGCCTTGAGCGGGAGCACTACAATGAGCAGTTCTTC,-,TRBD2,TRBJ2-1,TRBV7-2
CASSIRDTTDTQYF,TGTGCCAGTAGTATCCGGGACACCACAGATACGCAGTATTTT,-,-,TRBJ2-3,TRBV19
CASSLGQLSGGNTIYF,TGTGCCAGCAGCTTAGGACAGCTGAGTGGAGGAAACACCATATATTTT,-,-,TRBJ1-3,TRBV7-2
CASSLYTGDQPQHF,TGTGCCAGCAGTTTATATACAGGGGATCAGCCCCAGCATTTT,-,TRBD1,TRBJ1-5,TRBV27
CASSPRGGTNEKLFF,TGTGCCAGCTCACCACGAGGTGGAACTAATGAAAAACTGTTTTTT,-,-,TRBJ1-4,TRBV18
CAWSLNRQGHYGYTF,TGTGCCTGGAGCCTAAATCGACAGGGACACTATGGCTACACCTTC,-,TRBD1,TRBJ1-2,TRBV30
CASSLGTSGGKDTQYF,TGTGCCAGCAGCTTAGGGACTAGCGGGGGGAAAGATACGCAGTATTTT,-,TRBD2,TRBJ2-3,TRBV7-2
CASTPRGYTF,TGTGCCAGCACCCCCCGGGGCTACACCTTC,-,-,TRBJ1-2,TRBV5-6
CASSPGGQYRETQYF,TGTGCCAGCAGCCCGGGCGGGCAGTATAGGGAGACCCAGTACTTC,-,-,TRBJ2-5,TRBV7-3
CASSSGTSGETDTQYF,TGCGCCAGCAGCAGCGGGACTAGCGGAGAGACAGATACGCAGTATTTT,once,TRBD2,TRBJ2-3,TRBV5-1
CASRKNGIRQSEQYF,TGCGCCAGCAGGAAAAATGGAATAAGGCAAAGCGAGCAGTACTTC,-,-,TRBJ2-7,TRBV10-1
CATSRDLGQGVRGSYEQYF,TGTGCCACCAGCAGAGATCTAGGACAGGGGGTTAGAGGCTCCTACGAGCAGTACTTC,-,TRBD1,TRBJ2-7,TRBV15
CASSPLPGSNQPQHF,TGCGCCAGCAGCCCCCTCCCAGGGAGCAATCAGCCCCAGCATTTT,few,-,TRBJ1-5,TRBV5-1
CASSRGSPYNEQFF,TGTGCCAGCAGCAGGGGATCGCCCTACAATGAGCAGTTCTTC,-,-,TRBJ2-1,TRBV25-1
CASSLVSGGPREQYF,TGTGCCAGCAGCTTGGTATCGGGAGGGCCGCGCGAGCAGTACTTC,-,TRBD2,TRBJ2-7,TRBV11-1
CASSLRDRGREQYF,TGTGCCAGCAGCTTACGAGACAGGGGGCGAGAGCAGTACTTC,-,TRBD1,TRBJ2-7,TRBV7-7
CASSVGTGGPYQPQHF,TGTGCCAGCAGTGTAGGGACAGGGGGACCCTATCAGCCCCAGCATTTT,-,TRBD1,TRBJ1-5,TRBV2
CASSLGAGVSYEQYF,TGTGCCAGCAGCTTAGGAGCAGGGGTGTCCTACGAGCAGTACTTC,-,-,TRBJ2-7,TRBV7-2
CASSRVLAGNEQFF,TGTGCCAGCAGCAGGGTCCTAGCGGGAAATGAGCAGTTCTTC,-,TRBD2,TRBJ2-1,TRBV2
CASSFVVGGDEQYF,TGTGCCAGCAGCTTCGTGGTAGGGGGCGACGAGCAGTACTTC,-,TRBD1,TRBJ2-7,TRBV5-6
CASSLAGEVTEAFF,TGTGCCAGCAGTTTAGCAGGGGAAGTCACTGAAGCTTTCTTT,-,-,TRBJ1-1,TRBV27
CASSPGTSGKNEQYF,TGTGCCAGCAGTCCCGGGACTAGCGGGAAGAACGAGCAGTACTTC,-,TRBD2,TRBJ2-7,TRBV27
CASSVTVAGSAGELFF,TGTGCCAGCAGCGTAACGGTCGCGGGGTCGGCCGGGGAGCTGTTTTTT,-,-,TRBJ2-2,TRBV9
CASSSNPGEQYF,TGTGCCAGCTCATCCAACCCGGGGGAGCAGTACTTC,-,-,TRBJ2-7,TRBV18
CASSLLYSGTATEAFF,TGTGCCAGCAGCTTATTATACTCCGGGACAGCCACTGAAGCTTTCTTT,-,TRBD1,TRBJ1-1,TRBV7-2
CASSKDRVPGEQYF,TGTGCCAGCAGCAAGGACAGGGTTCCCGGGGAGCAGTACTTC,-,TRBD1,TRBJ2-7,TRBV27
CASRGDRGYQPQHF,TGTGCCAGCAGGGGGGACAGGGGGTATCAGCCCCAGCATTTT,-,TRBD1,TRBJ1-5,TRBV2
CASSPGDTGRSVKLFF,TGTGCCAGCAGCCCCGGCGATACAGGGCGGTCGGTAAAACTGTTTTTT,few,-,TRBJ1-4,TRBV28
CASSGVSRYQETQYF,TGTGCCAGCAGTGGGGTTTCCAGGTACCAAGAGACCCAGTACTTC,-,-,TRBJ2-5,TRBV2
CAWEGQGGDQPQHF,TGTGCCTGGGAAGGCCAGGGAGGGGATCAGCCCCAGCATTTT,-,-,TRBJ1-5,TRBV30
CSVGQDRGGKTQYF,TGCAGCGTTGGTCAGGACAGGGGGGGGAAGACCCAGTACTTC,-,TRBD1,TRBJ2-5,TRBV29-1
CATRRAGQETQYF,TGTGCCACCAGAAGAGCGGGACAAGAGACCCAGTACTTC,-,TRBD2,TRBJ2-5,TRBV6-5
CASSEVRWATGKGGNEQYF,TGTGCCAGCAGTGAAGTGAGGTGGGCGACAGGGAAAGGAGGTAACGAGCAGTACTTC,once,TRBD1,TRBJ2-7,TRBV6-1
CASSQVRGNNEKLFF,TGTGCCAGCAGCCAAGTTCGGGGGAATAATGAAAAACTGTTTTTT,-,-,TRBJ1-4,TRBV7-9
CASSWTRNTGELFF,TGTGCCAGCAGCTGGACAAGGAACACCGGGGAGCTGTTTTTT,-,-,TRBJ2-2,TRBV7-3
CASSSPTGYGYTF,TGTGCCAGCAGCTCCCCGACAGGGTATGGCTACACCTTC,-,TRBD1,TRBJ1-2,TRBV7-3
CASSLGQGTYNEQFF,TGTGCCAGCAGCTTAGGACAGGGTACCTACAATGAGCAGTTCTTC,-,TRBD1,TRBJ2-1,TRBV7-7
CASSLVRETDTQYF,TGTGCCAGCAGCTTAGTACGGGAGACAGATACGCAGTATTTT,once,-,TRBJ2-3,TRBV11-2
CASSLFTGDDEQYF,TGCGCCAGCAGCTTGTTCACAGGGGACGACGAGCAGTACTTC,once,TRBD1,TRBJ2-7,TRBV5-1
CASSFSGTGGWWTQYF,TGTGCCAGCAGCTTTTCCGGGACAGGGGGTTGGTGGACCCAGTACTTC,-,TRBD1,TRBJ2-5,TRBV7-2
CASKMLQGGGYTF,TGTGCCAGCAAAATGCTGCAGGGGGGTGGCTACACCTTC,-,TRBD1,TRBJ1-2,TRBV28
CASSYGQGNYGYTF,TGTGCCAGCAGTTACGGACAGGGGAACTATGGCTACACCTTC,-,TRBD1,TRBJ1-2,TRBV6-5
CASSFVTANTEAFF,TGCGCCAGCAGCTTCGTGACAGCCAACACTGAAGCTTTCTTT,-,-,TRBJ1-1,TRBV5-1
CASSNYIEAFF,TGTGCCAGCAGCAACTACATTGAAGCTTTCTTT,once,-,TRBJ1-1,TRBV7-2
CASSKQSSYEQYF,TGTGCCAGCAGTAAACAGAGCTCCTACGAGCAGTACTTC,-,-,TRBJ2-7,TRBV6-1
CSVGLGLNTGELFF,TGCAGCGTGGGACTAGGACTGAACACCGGGGAGCTGTTTTTT,-,TRBD2,TRBJ2-2,TRBV29-1
CASSRDILQPQHF,TGTGCCAGCTCACGAGACATACTTCAGCCCCAGCATTTT,-,-,TRBJ1-5,TRBV18